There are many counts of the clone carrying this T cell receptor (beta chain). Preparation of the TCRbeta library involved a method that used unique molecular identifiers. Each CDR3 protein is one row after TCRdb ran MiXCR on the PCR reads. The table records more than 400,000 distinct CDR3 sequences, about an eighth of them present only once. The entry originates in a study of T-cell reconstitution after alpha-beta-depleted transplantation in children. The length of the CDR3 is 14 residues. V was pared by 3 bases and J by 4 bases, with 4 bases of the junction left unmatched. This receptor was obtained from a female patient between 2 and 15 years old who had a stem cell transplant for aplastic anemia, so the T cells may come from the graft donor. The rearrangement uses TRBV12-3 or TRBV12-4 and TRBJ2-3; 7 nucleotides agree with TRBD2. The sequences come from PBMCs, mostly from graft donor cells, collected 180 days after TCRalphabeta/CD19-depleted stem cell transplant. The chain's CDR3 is CASSFGGSPDTQYF. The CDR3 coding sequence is TGTGCCAGCAGTTTCGGGGGGTCCCCAGATACGCAGTATTTT.